This T cell receptor beta chain was found in a study of T cell responses to AZD1222 COVID-19 vaccine. General observations from the study: All repertoire sampling was performed exclusively after the peak T cell response. Seropositive at baseline were only six AZD1222 recipients.

This clone has just one count. Its target is not known. Per germline, CDR1 MGHRA and CDR2 YSYEKL. Trimming left V 0 bases short and J 4 bases short, with 12 bases between. CDR3 length: 15 residues. Sequenced by immunoSEQ multiplex PCR; TCRdb stores in-frame clones only, minus some. Altogether about 110,000 clones are present, 92% being singletons, with the ten largest covering about 8%. The chain couples TRBV4-1 to TRBJ1-2; unclear D gene. Material: peripheral blood, obtained 28 days after the second AZD1222 dose. The sequence was obtained from an adult who received the AZD1222 COVID-19 vaccine. CDR3 nucleotide sequence: TGCGCCAGCAGCCAAGATGGAGGCTTCAGCTATGGCTACACCTTC. Protein product: CASSQDGGFSYGYTF.